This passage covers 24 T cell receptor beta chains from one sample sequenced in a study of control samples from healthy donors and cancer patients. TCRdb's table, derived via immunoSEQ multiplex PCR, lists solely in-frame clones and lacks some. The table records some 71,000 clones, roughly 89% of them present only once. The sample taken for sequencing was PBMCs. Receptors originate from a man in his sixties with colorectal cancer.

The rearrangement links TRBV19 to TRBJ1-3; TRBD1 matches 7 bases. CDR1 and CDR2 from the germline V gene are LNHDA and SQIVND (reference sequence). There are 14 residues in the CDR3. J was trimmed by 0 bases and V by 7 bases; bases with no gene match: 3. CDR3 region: CASIRDSSGNTIYF. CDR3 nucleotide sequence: TGTGCCAGTATAAGGGACAGCTCTGGAAACACCATATATTTT.

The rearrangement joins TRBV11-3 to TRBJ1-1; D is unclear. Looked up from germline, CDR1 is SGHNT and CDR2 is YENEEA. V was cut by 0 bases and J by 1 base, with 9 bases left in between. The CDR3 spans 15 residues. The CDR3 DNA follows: TGTGCCAGCAGCTTAGAGTCCAGACGGAACACTGAAGCTTTCTTT. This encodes CASSLESRRNTEAFF. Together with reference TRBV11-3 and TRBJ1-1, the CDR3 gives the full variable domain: EAGVVQSPRYKIIEKKQPVAFWCNPISGHNTLYWYLQNLGQGPELLIRYENEEAVDDSQLPKDRFSAERLKGVDSTLKIQPAELGDSAVYLCASSLESRRNTEAFFGQGTRLTVV.

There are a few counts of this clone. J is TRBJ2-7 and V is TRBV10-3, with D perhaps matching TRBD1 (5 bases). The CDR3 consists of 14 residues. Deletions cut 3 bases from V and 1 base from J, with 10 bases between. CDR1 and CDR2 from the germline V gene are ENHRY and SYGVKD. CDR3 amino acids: CAISDGQGSYEQYF. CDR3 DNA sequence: TGTGCCATCAGTGATGGTCAGGGTTCCTACGAGCAGTACTTC.

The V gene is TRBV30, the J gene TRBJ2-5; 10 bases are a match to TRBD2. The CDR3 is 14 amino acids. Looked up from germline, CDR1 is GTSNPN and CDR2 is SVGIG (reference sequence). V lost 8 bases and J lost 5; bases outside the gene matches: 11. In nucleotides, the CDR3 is TGTGCCCTCGAGCGGGGGGGCCTGGGGGAGACCCAGTACTTC. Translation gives CALERGGLGETQYF.

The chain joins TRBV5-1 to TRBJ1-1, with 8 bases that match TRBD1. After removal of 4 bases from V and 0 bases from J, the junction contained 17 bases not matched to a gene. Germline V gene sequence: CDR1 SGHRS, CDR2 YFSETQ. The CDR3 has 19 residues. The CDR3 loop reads CASSPNPRRTGPMNTEAFF. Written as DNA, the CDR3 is TGCGCCAGCAGCCCTAACCCCCGGCGGACAGGGCCCATGAACACTGAAGCTTTCTTT.

CDR3 nucleotides: TGTGCCAGCATTCCACAAGCGAGGGGGCCCCAGCATTTT. It translates to CASIPQARGPQHF. The genes are TRBV6-5 and TRBJ1-5; D is perhaps TRBD1 (5 bases). This CDR3 comprises 13 residues. Germline lookup yields CDR1 MNHEY and CDR2 SVGAGI. Trimming took off 7 bases at V and 9 bases at J, with 16 bases between the two ends.

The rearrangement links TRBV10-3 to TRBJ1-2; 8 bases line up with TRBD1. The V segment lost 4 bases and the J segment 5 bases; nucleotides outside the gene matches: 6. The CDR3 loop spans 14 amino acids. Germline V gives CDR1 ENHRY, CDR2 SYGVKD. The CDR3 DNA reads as TGTGCCATCAGTGCGGACAGGGTGGGGTATGGCTACACCTTC. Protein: CAISADRVGYGYTF.

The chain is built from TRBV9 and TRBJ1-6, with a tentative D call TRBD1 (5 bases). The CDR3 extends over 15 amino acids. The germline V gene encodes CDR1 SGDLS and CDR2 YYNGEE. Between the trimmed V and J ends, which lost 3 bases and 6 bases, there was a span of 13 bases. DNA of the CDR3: TGTGCCAGCAGCGCGACAGTCTTGGCTAATTCACCCCTCCACTTT. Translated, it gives CASSATVLANSPLHF.

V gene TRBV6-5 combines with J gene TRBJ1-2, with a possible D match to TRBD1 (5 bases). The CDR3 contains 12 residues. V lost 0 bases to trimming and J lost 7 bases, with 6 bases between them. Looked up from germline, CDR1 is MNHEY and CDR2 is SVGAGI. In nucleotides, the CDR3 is TGTGCCAGCAGTTACTCGGGGGTTGGCTACACCTTC. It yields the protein CASSYSGVGYTF.

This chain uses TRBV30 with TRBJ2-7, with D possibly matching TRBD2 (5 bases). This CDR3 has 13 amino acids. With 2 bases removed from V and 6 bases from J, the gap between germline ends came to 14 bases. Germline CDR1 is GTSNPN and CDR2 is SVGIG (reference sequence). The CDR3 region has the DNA TGTGCCTGGAGTTGGGGAGAGAAAAGCGAGCAGTACTTC. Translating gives CAWSWGEKSEQYF.

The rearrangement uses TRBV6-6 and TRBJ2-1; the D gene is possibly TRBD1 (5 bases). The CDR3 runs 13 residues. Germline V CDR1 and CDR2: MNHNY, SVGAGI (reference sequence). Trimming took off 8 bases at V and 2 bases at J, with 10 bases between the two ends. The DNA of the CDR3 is TGTGCCAGCCTCCTCAGGGCCTACAATGAGCAGTTCTTC. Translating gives CASLLRAYNEQFF.

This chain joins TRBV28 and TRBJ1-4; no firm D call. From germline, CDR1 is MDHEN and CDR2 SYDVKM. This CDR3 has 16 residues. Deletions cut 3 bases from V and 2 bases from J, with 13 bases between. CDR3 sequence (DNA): TGTGCCAGCAGTTTCCTAGGGAAGCTGACTAATGAAAAACTGTTTTTT. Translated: CASSFLGKLTNEKLFF.

CDR3 coding DNA: TGTGCCAGCAGTGAAGACAGGGGCAAGGCCAGAGAAAAACTGTTTTTT. Residues: CASSEDRGKAREKLFF. The chain links TRBV25-1 to TRBJ1-4, with 8 positions matching TRBD1. V was pared by 2 bases and J by 8 bases, with 10 bases of the junction left unmatched. This CDR3 contains 16 residues. Per germline, CDR1 MGHDK and CDR2 SYGVNS.

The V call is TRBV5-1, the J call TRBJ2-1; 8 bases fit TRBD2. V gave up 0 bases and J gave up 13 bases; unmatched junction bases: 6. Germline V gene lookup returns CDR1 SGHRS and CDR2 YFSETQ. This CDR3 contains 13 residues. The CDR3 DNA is TGCGCCAGCAGCTTGGTGGGAGCGGGGGATCAGTTCTTC. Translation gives CASSLVGAGDQFF.

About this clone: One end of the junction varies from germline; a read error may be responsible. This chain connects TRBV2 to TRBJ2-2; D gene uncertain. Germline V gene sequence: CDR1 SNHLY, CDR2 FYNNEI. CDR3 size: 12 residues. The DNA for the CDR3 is TGTGCCAGCAGGGAAGTGTCCGGGGAGCTGTTTTTT. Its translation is CASREVSGELFF.

The CDR3 is CASSLGRTGIYSGANVLTF. For the CDR3, the DNA is TGTGCCAGCAGCTTAGGCCGGACAGGGATTTACTCTGGGGCCAACGTCCTGACTTTC. This sequence joins TRBV7-9 and TRBJ2-6, with 8 bases lining up with TRBD1. Trimming cost V 1 base and J 0 bases; bases outside gene matches: 8. CDR3 size: 19 residues. Germline CDR1 is SEHNR and CDR2 is FQNEAQ (reference sequence).

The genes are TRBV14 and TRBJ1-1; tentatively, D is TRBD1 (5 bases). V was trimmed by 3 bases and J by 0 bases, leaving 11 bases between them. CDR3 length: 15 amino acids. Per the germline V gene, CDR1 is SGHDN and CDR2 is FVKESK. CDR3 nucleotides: TGTGCCAGCAGCCACTACAGGACACTGAACACTGAAGCTTTCTTT. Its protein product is CASSHYRTLNTEAFF. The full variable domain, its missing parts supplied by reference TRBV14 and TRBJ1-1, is EAGVTQFPSHSVIEKGQTVTLRCDPISGHDNLYWYRRVMGKEIKFLLHFVKESKQDESGMPNNRFLAERTGGTYSTLKVQPAELEDSGVYFCASSHYRTLNTEAFFGQGTRLTVV.

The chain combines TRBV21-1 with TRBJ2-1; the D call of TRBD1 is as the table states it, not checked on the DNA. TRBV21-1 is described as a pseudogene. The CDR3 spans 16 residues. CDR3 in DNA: TGTGCCAGCAGCAGCCACAGGGGGCGCATGGACTATGAGCAGTTCTTC. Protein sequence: CASSSHRGRMDYEQFF.

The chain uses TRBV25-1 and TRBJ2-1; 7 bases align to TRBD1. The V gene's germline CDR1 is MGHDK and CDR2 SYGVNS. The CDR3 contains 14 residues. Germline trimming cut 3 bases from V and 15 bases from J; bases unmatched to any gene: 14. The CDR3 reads CASSDPRTTGNTFF. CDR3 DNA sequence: TGTGCCAGCAGTGACCCAAGAACGACAGGGAACACGTTCTTC.

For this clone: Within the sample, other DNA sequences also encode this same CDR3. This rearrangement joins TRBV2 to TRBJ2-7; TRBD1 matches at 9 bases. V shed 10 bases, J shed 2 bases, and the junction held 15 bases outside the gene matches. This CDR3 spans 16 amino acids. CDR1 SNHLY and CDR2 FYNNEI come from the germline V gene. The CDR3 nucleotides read TGTGCCACCTCCGGTGGCCGGGACAGGGCAACCTACGAGCAGTACTTC. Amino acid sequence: CATSGGRDRATYEQYF.

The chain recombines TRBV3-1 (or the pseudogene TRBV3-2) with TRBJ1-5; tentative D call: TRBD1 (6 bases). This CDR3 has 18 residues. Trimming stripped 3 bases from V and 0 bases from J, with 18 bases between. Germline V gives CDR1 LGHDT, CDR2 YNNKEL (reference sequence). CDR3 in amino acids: CASSQIGTPSYSNQPQHF. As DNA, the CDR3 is TGTGCCAGCAGCCAGATCGGGACACCATCCTATAGCAATCAGCCCCAGCATTTT.

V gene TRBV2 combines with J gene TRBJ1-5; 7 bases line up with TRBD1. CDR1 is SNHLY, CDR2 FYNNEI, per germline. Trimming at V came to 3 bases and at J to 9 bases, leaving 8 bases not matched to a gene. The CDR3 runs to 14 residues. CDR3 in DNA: TGTGCCAGCAGTGATCCAGGGGGTGGTACGCCCCAGCATTTT. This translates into CASSDPGGGTPQHF.

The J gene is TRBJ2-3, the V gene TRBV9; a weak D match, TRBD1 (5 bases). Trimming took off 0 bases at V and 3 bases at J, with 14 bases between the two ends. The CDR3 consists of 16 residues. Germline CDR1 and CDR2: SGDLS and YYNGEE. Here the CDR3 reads CASSVGNSRATDTQYF. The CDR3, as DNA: TGTGCCAGCAGCGTAGGAAATAGCAGGGCGACAGATACGCAGTATTTT.

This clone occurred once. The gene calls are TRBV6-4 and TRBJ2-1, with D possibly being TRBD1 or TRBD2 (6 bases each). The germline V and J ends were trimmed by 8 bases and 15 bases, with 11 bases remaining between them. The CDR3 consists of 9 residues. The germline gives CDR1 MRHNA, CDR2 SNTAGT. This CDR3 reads CASAGGRFF. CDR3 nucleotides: TGTGCCAGCGCTGGGGGGCGGTTCTTC.